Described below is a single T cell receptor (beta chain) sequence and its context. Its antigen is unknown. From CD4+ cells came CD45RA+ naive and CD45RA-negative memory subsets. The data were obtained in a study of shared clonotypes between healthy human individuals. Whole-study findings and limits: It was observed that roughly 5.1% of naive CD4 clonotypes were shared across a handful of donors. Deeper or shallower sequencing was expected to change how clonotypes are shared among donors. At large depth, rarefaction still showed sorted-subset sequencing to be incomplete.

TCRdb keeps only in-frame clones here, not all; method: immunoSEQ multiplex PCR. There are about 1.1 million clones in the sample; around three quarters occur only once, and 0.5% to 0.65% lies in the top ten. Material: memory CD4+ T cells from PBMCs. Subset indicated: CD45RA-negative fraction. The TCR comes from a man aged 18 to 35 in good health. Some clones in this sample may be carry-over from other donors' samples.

The CDR3 nucleotides read TGTGCCAGCAGCCAAGTAGACGGAAACTATGGCTACACCTTC. This translates into CASSQVDGNYGYTF. The rearrangement links TRBV4-2 to TRBJ1-2; no clear D gene. The germline gives CDR1 LGHNA, CDR2 YNFKEQ. The CDR3 totals 14 residues. The V end lost 1 base, the J end lost 2 bases, and 8 bases lay between the germline ends.